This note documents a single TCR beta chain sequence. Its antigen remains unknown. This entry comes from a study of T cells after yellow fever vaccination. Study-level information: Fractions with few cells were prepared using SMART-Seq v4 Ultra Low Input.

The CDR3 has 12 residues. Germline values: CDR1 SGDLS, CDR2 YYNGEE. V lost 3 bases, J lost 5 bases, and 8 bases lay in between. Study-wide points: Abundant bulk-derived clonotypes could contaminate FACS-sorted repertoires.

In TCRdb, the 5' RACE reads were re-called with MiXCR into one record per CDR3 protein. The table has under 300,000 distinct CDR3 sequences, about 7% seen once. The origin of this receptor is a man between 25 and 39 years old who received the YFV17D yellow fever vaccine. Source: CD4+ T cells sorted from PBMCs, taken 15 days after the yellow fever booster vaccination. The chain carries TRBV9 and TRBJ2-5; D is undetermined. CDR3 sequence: CASSADGETQYF. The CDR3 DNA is TGTGCCAGCAGCGCGGACGGGGAGACCCAGTACTTC.